This paragraph reports one T cell receptor (beta chain). As yet, its antigen is unknown. The data derive from a study of T cells in narcolepsy. Study-wide background: Healthy controls were enrolled alongside patients with narcolepsy type 1 or type 2. Study findings and constraints: Blood of same and different patients, but not healthy controls, reportedly held recurring autoreactive clonotypes. HCRT-specific and TRIB2-specific autoreactive clonotypes appeared among same-patient CSF and blood CD4+ clonotypes.

The repertoire was sequenced with immunoSEQ multiplex PCR; TCRdb's copy has only in-frame clones and lacks some. Of around 3,300 clones listed, roughly 60% are singletons. The CDR3 length is 12 residues. Germline CDR1 and CDR2: LGHNA and YSLEER. The trim removed 8 bases at V and 4 bases at J, leaving 4 bases unmatched. The chain combines TRBV4-3 with TRBJ1-2; 7 bases fit TRBD1. Sequencing was carried out using CD45RA- memory CD8+ T cells from PBMCs. The TCR comes from a human donor with narcolepsy. CDR3 sequence reads: CASGTAIYGYTF. CDR3 nucleotides: TGCGCCAGCGGGACAGCGATCTATGGCTACACCTTC.